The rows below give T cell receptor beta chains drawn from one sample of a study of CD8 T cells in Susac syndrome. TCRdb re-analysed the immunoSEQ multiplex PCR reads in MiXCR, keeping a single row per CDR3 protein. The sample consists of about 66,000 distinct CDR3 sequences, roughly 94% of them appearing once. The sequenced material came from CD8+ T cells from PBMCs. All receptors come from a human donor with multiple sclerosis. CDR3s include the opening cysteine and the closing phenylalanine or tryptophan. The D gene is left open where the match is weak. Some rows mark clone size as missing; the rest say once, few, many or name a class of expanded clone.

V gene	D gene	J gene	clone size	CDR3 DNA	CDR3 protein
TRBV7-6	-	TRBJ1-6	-	TGTGCCAGCAGCTTCGAGGCCAGGGTAGATTCACCCCTCCACTTT	CASSFEARVDSPLHF
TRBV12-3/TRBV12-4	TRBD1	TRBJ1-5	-	TGTGCCAGTAGTCCGGGACAGGGCAATCAGCCCCAGCATTTT	CASSPGQGNQPQHF
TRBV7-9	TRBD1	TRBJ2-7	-	TGTGCCAGCAGCGGACAGGCCTACGAGCAGTACTTC	CASSGQAYEQYF
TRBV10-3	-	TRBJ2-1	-	TGTGCCATCAGTGAGTCCGGGATCGCGACTTTCAATGAGCAGTTCTTC	CAISESGIATFNEQFF
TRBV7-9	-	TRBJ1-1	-	TGTGCCAGCAGCTTAGCTTCCACTTTAACAGGGCCGGACACTGAAGCTTTCTTT	CASSLASTLTGPDTEAFF
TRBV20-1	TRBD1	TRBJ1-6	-	TGCAGTGCTAAGGGACAGATTAATAATTCACCCCTCCACTTT	CSAKGQINNSPLHF
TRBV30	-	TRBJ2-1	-	TGTGCCTGGAGTGTTAATAGAGATGAGCAGTTCTTC	CAWSVNRDEQFF
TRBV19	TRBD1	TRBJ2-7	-	TGTGCCAGTAGTATAGTTGCCGGGACAGGACTCTACGAGCAGTACTTC	CASSIVAGTGLYEQYF
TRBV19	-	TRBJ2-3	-	TGTGCCAGTAGTATAGTCCCCATATCTAGCACAGATACGCAGTATTTT	CASSIVPISSTDTQYF
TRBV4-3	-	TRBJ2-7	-	TGCGCCAGCAGCCAAGAAGGGGTCGGAAGCTCCTACGAGCAGTACTTC	CASSQEGVGSSYEQYF
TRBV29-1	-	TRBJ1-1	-	TGCAGCGTGGGAGGGGGAAGGAACACTGAAGCTTTCTTT	CSVGGGRNTEAFF
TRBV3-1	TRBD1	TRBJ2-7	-	TGTGCCAGCAGCCAAGCGGGGACAGGAGGTTCGCAGCAGTACTTC	CASSQAGTGGSQQYF
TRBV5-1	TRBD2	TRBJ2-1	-	TGCGCCAGCAGCTCCGGAATGGGGCTAGCGGGGGGGAGAAGAATAAATGAGCAGTTCTTC	CASSSGMGLAGGRRINEQFF
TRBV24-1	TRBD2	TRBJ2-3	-	TGTGCCACCAGTGAACTAGCGGGACGGGCAGATACGCAGTATTTT	CATSELAGRADTQYF
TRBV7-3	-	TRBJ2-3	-	TGTGCCAGCAGCCCCCTCCCGACGGTAGATACGCAGTATTTT	CASSPLPTVDTQYF
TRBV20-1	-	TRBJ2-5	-	TGCAGTGCTAGAGATGGGGGAGTAAGGGAGACCCAGTACTTC	CSARDGGVRETQYF
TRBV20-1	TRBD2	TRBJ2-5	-	TGCAGTGCCTATAGCGGGGGGGCCTTTGAGACCCAGTACTTC	CSAYSGGAFETQYF
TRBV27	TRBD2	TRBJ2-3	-	TGTGCCAGCAGTCTGACTAGCGGGAACACAGATACGCAGTATTTT	CASSLTSGNTDTQYF
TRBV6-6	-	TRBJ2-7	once	TGTGCCAGCAGTCCAGGGACTTATACCTACGAGCAGTACTTC	CASSPGTYTYEQYF
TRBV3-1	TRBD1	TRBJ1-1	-	TGTGCCAGCAGCCCAGGACAGGGGGGTGACACTGAAGCTTTCTTT	CASSPGQGGDTEAFF
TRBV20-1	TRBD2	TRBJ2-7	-	TGCAGAGGACAGGGGCTCGCTAGCGGGAGGCCGCAGCAGTACTTC	CRGQGLASGRPQQYF
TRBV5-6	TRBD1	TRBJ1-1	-	TGTGCCAGTACGGACAGGAGGGGCCCTGAAGCTTTCTTT	CASTDRRGPEAFF
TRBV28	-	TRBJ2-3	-	TGTGCCAGCAGTTCCCCGGGACTGGGTCTGACAGATACGCAGTATTTT	CASSSPGLGLTDTQYF
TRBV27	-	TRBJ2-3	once	TGTGCCAGCAGCTTCGGGATGTCCGTGGCTAGCACAGATACGCAGTATTTT	CASSFGMSVASTDTQYF
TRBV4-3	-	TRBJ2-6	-	TGCGCCAGCAGCCAAGACGGGCCAGCCTTCTCTGGGGCCAACGTCCTGACTTTC	CASSQDGPAFSGANVLTF
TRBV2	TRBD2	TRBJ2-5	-	TGTGCCAGCAGTCCGGGACTAGAAGAGACCCAGTACTTC	CASSPGLEETQYF
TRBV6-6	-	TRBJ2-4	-	TGTGCCAGCAGACCCGGGCCTTTGGACATTCAGTACTTC	CASRPGPLDIQYF
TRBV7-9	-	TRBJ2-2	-	TGTGCCAGCAGCTTAGCCGCGGACGAGCTGTTTTTT	CASSLAADELFF
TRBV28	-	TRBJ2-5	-	TGTGCCAGCAGTTTGGTAGCGGAACAAGAGACCCAGTACTTC	CASSLVAEQETQYF
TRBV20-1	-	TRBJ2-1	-	TGCAGTGCTCAGGCGGACGGCAGCTCCTACAATGAGCAGTTCTTC	CSAQADGSSYNEQFF
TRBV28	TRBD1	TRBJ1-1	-	TGTGCCAGCAGTTCCCTGAATTGGGACAGGGGAAACACTGAAGCTTTCTTT	CASSSLNWDRGNTEAFF
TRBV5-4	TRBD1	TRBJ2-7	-	TGTGCCAGCAGCTCAGGGGGCTCCTACGAGCAGTACTTC	CASSSGGSYEQYF
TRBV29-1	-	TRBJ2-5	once	TGCAGCGTTGAACAGGACAGCCAGTACTTC	CSVEQDSQYF
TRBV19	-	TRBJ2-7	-	TGTGCCAGTAGTATCGGGGATTCCTACGAGCAGTACTTC	CASSIGDSYEQYF
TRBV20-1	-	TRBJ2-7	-	TGCAGTGCTAGGGAAGCCTACGAGCAGTACTTC	CSAREAYEQYF
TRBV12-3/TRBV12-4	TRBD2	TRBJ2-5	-	TGTGCCAGCAGTCCCGGGGTAGCGGGTTTAAAAGAGACCCAGTACTTC	CASSPGVAGLKETQYF
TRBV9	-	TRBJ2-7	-	TGTGCCAGCAGCCCACCAGGGAACCCCTACGAGCAGTACTTC	CASSPPGNPYEQYF
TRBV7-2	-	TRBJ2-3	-	TGTGCCAGCAGCTCCGGCTTCGGGTCGGGAGATACGCAGTATTTT	CASSSGFGSGDTQYF
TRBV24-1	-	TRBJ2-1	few	TGTGCCACCAGTCTTAACTGGGATGAGCAGTTCTTC	CATSLNWDEQFF
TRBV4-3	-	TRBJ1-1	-	TGCGCCAGCAGCCAAGGGGCCTCCAGAATGAACACTGAAGCTTTCTTT	CASSQGASRMNTEAFF
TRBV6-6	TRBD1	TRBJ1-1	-	TGTGCCAGCAGGGAACAGGGGGCGTGGACTGAAGCTTTCTTT	CASREQGAWTEAFF
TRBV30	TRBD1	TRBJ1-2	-	TGTGCCTGGAGCCCGGGACAGGGGGCTTTTGGCTACACCTTC	CAWSPGQGAFGYTF
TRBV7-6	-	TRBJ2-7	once	TGTGCCAGCAGCTCATGGAGCGGGGACACCTACGAGCAGTACTTC	CASSSWSGDTYEQYF
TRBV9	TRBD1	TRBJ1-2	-	TGTGCCAGCACACAGGGGAACCCTAACTATGGCTACACCTTC	CASTQGNPNYGYTF
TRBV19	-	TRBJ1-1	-	TGTGCCAGTAGTATACGGTCGAGGGGCCAGAACACTGAAGCTTTCTTT	CASSIRSRGQNTEAFF
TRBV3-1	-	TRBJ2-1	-	TGTGCCAGCAGCCAAGATCCACAGGGCTACAATGAGCAGTTCTTC	CASSQDPQGYNEQFF
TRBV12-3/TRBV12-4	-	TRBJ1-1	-	TGTGCCAGCAGTTTGGTGCCTACTGGCACTGAAGCTTTCTTT	CASSLVPTGTEAFF
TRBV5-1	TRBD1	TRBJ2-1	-	TGCGCCAGCAGCCCGGTAGGGGACAGCTACAATGAGCAGTTCTTC	CASSPVGDSYNEQFF
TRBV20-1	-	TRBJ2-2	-	TGCAGTGCTAGCATCCGGATTACCCCAAACACCGGGGAGCTGTTTTTT	CSASIRITPNTGELFF
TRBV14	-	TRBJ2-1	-	TGTGCCAGCAGCCAAGATATCCAGGGTTGGGACAATGAGCAGTTCTTC	CASSQDIQGWDNEQFF